The rows below give T cell receptor beta chains drawn from one sample of a study of T cell repertoires in cytomegalovirus infection. MiXCR, run by TCRdb on the reads, gives a single entry per CDR3 protein. The sample records 150,000 or so distinct CDR3 sequences, under 20% being singletons. The sequenced sample was CD8+ T cells from PBMCs. The receptors shown here come from a human donor in good health (CMV status not recorded). Some clones in this sample may be carry-over from other donors' samples. Both conserved end residues are part of each CDR3. D genes are given only for firm matches. The listing skips clone size in some rows; elsewhere it reads once, few, many or a size class.

J,size,V,D,CDR3,DNA
TRBJ1-2,once,TRBV18,NA,CASSPRVKDGYTF,TGTGCCAGCTCACCCCGAGTCAAGGATGGCTACACCTTC
TRBJ2-1,NA,TRBV6-2/TRBV6-3,NA,CASSYPPGVGIIYNEQFF,TGTGCCAGCAGTTACCCCCCCGGGGTGGGGATTATCTACAATGAGCAGTTCTTC
TRBJ1-2,few,TRBV7-9,NA,CASSLAQYNYGYTF,TGTGCCAGCAGCTTAGCGCAGTATAACTATGGCTACACCTTC
TRBJ2-1,NA,TRBV6-2/TRBV6-3,NA,CASSYPGRLREQFF,TGTGCCAGCAGTTACCCGGGACGGCTCAGGGAGCAGTTCTTC
TRBJ2-7,NA,TRBV5-1,NA,CASSLGQGFGERTYEQYF,TGCGCCAGCAGCTTGGGGCAGGGATTTGGGGAGCGAACCTACGAGCAGTACTTC
TRBJ2-2,NA,TRBV18,TRBD2,CASSQIRGTSGKRDTGELFF,TGTGCCAGCTCACAAATACGAGGAACTAGCGGGAAGAGAGACACCGGGGAGCTGTTTTTT
TRBJ2-7,few,TRBV12-3/TRBV12-4,TRBD1,CASSLRDRGIEQYF,TGTGCCAGCAGTTTACGAGACAGGGGCATTGAGCAGTACTTC
TRBJ1-1,NA,TRBV9,NA,CASSVVETVYTEAFF,TGTGCCAGCAGCGTAGTCGAGACAGTTTACACTGAAGCTTTCTTT
TRBJ2-7,NA,TRBV29-1,TRBD1,CSVESRTGDYEQYF,TGCAGCGTTGAATCCCGGACAGGGGATTACGAGCAGTACTTC
TRBJ1-2,NA,TRBV2,NA,CAIGGGYTF,TGTGCAATCGGAGGTGGCTACACCTTC
TRBJ2-3,few,TRBV6-2/TRBV6-3,TRBD2,CASIPGRGSTDTQYF,TGTGCCAGCATTCCGGGGAGGGGTTCCACAGATACGCAGTATTTT
TRBJ1-5,many,TRBV7-2,NA,CASSESRAGDQPQHF,TGTGCCAGCAGCGAGAGTCGGGCGGGGGATCAGCCCCAGCATTTT
TRBJ1-1,NA,TRBV7-6,NA,CASSLAGAEAFF,TGTGCCAGCAGCTTAGCGGGGGCTGAAGCTTTCTTT
TRBJ2-3,NA,TRBV28,NA,CASSFPREIIDTQYF,TGTGCCAGCAGTTTCCCCCGGGAGATCATAGATACGCAGTATTTT
TRBJ1-1,NA,TRBV28,TRBD1,CASSFPLLTGVMNTEAFF,TGTGCCAGCAGTTTCCCTCTTTTAACAGGGGTCATGAACACTGAAGCTTTCTTT
TRBJ1-2,few,TRBV20-1,TRBD1,CSAYPGTGVTYGYTF,TGCAGTGCTTACCCCGGGACAGGGGTTACCTATGGCTACACCTTC
TRBJ2-7,many,TRBV7-2,NA,CASSLGPDYSYEQYF,TGTGCCAGCAGCTTAGGGCCGGACTACTCCTACGAGCAGTACTTC
TRBJ2-3,few,TRBV6-2/TRBV6-3,NA,CASTHRVDTQYF,TGTGCCAGCACCCACAGGGTGGATACGCAGTATTTT
TRBJ2-2,NA,TRBV19,TRBD2,CASSISGTSGGSATGELFF,TGTGCCAGTAGTATCTCCGGGACTAGCGGGGGGTCGGCCACCGGGGAGCTGTTTTTT
TRBJ2-1,few,TRBV7-8,TRBD1,CASSSYRGCFF,TGTGCCAGCAGCTCCTACAGGGGTTGTTTCTTC
TRBJ2-7,many,TRBV7-2,TRBD2,CASSPGLALYEQYF,TGTGCCAGCAGCCCTGGACTAGCCCTCTACGAGCAGTACTTC
TRBJ2-2,NA,TRBV4-1,TRBD2,CASSRKPGLESIGELFF,TGCGCCAGCAGCCGCAAGCCGGGACTAGAATCGATTGGGGAGCTGTTTTTT